This TCR beta chain was identified in a study of blood T cell repertoires in COVID-19. V lost 6 bases, J lost 5 bases, and 4 bases stayed unmatched. This CDR3 has 13 residues. The germline V gene has CDR1 MNHEY and CDR2 SVGAGI. The assay was immunoSEQ multiplex PCR, and TCRdb's table has in-frame clones only and misses some. The sample holds some 370,000 clones, under 85% seen once. Material: PBMCs or T cells enriched from blood (not recorded which). The V gene is TRBV6-5, the J gene TRBJ1-1; 9 bases line up with TRBD1. This sequence originates from a woman in her forties or fifties who had recovered from COVID-19. CDR3 nucleotide sequence: TGTGCCAGCAGGAACAGGGGGCTAACTGAAGCTTTCTTT. Translating it yields CASRNRGLTEAFF.